This entry lists 10 T cell receptor beta chains sequenced from one sample in a study of cytomegalovirus exposure and HLA in healthy donors. Generated by immunoSEQ multiplex PCR, the TCRdb table keeps only in-frame clones and is missing some. Of fewer than 120,000 clones listed, about nine tenths are singletons. The sequenced sample was PBMCs. The receptors stem from a young woman in good health and CMV-seronegative.

This chain joins TRBV4-3 and TRBJ2-7; possible D gene TRBD1, 6 bases. Deletions cut 1 base from V and 4 bases from J, with 14 bases between. The CDR3 totals 15 residues. In germline, CDR1 is LGHNA, CDR2 YSLEER. In DNA form, the CDR3 reads TGCGCCAGCAGCCAAGGGTTGAACAGGGAGTACGAGCAGTACTTC. The encoded protein is CASSQGLNREYEQYF.

The chain recombines TRBV6-1 with TRBJ2-1; 10 bases are a match to TRBD2. CDR1 is MNHNS and CDR2 is SASEGT in the germline V gene. This CDR3 contains 16 residues. After removal of 4 bases from V and 5 bases from J, the junction contained 8 bases not matched to a gene. In nucleotides, the CDR3 is TGTGCCAGCAGTGGGCAGACTAGCGGGCTGAACAATGAGCAGTTCTTC. This translates into CASSGQTSGLNNEQFF.

The rearrangement links TRBV5-4 to TRBJ1-3; D uncertain. The V end lost 4 bases, the J end lost 1 base, and 3 bases lay between the germline ends. Germline V gene sequence: CDR1 SGHNT, CDR2 YYREEE (reference sequence). The CDR3 contains 12 residues. CDR3 in amino acids: CASSPSGNTIYF. Here the CDR3 DNA reads TGTGCCAGCAGCCCGTCTGGAAACACCATATATTTT.

The gene calls are TRBV16 and TRBJ1-6; perhaps TRBD1 as D (6 bases). The CDR3 covers 18 residues. The V gene lost 1 base and the J gene lost 10 bases, with 23 bases spanning the gap. Looked up from germline, CDR1 is KGHSY and CDR2 is FQNENV. The CDR3 DNA sequence: TGTGCCAGCAGCCAATGGGTGACAGGTCTTAAAAGTGGCTCACCCCTCCACTTT. Amino acid sequence: CASSQWVTGLKSGSPLHF.

This sequence joins TRBV27 and TRBJ1-1; D remains unclear. With 5 bases removed from V and 1 base from J, the gap between germline ends came to 11 bases. This CDR3 comprises 14 residues. Germline-derived CDR1 and CDR2 are MNHEY and SMNVEV (reference sequence). In nucleotides, the CDR3 is TGTGCCAGCAGTCGAGCTCACGGGAACACTGAAGCTTTCTTT. Its protein product is CASSRAHGNTEAFF.

The chain joins TRBV28 to TRBJ2-7, with 7 bases that match TRBD2. Losses at the gene ends were 7 bases for V and 6 bases for J; bases not matched to a gene: 6. Germline-derived CDR1 and CDR2 are MDHEN and SYDVKM. This CDR3 is built from 12 residues. The CDR3 coding sequence is TGTGCCAGCACCAGCGGGATAGGCGAGCAGTACTTC. Translating it yields CASTSGIGEQYF.

The chain carries TRBV7-8 and TRBJ1-5; TRBD1 matches at 8 bases. CDR1 and CDR2 (germline): SGHVS, FQNEAQ. This CDR3 contains 14 residues. Trimming at V came to 3 bases and at J to 9 bases, leaving 7 bases not matched to a gene. CDR3 amino acids: CASSLQGAERPQHF. DNA for the CDR3: TGTGCCAGCAGCTTGCAGGGGGCCGAGCGGCCCCAGCATTTT. Together with reference TRBV7-8 and TRBJ1-5, the CDR3 gives the full variable domain: GAGVSQSPRYKVAKRGQDVALRCDPISGHVSLFWYQQALGQGPEFLTYFQNEAQLDKSGLPSDRFFAERPEGSVSTLKIQRTQQEDSAVYLCASSLQGAERPQHFGDGTRLSIL.

This clone has a single count. The chain uses TRBV7-3 and TRBJ2-2; D remains ambiguous. The CDR3 is made up of 13 amino acids. Trimming took 1 base from V and 3 from J, leaving 3 bases between them. Germline V gives CDR1 SGHTA, CDR2 FQGTGA. The CDR3 loop is CASSLSDTGELFF. Here the CDR3 DNA reads TGTGCCAGCAGCTTAAGCGACACCGGGGAGCTGTTTTTT. Drawing the rest from reference TRBV7-3 and TRBJ2-2, the complete variable domain is GAGVSQTPSNKVTEKGKYVELRCDPISGHTALYWYRQSLGQGPEFLIYFQGTGAADDSGLPNDRFFAVRPEGSVSTLKIQRTERGDSAVYLCASSLSDTGELFFGEGSRLTVL.

CDR3: CASRPGTSVGEKLFF. The CDR3 DNA reads as TGTGCCAGTAGGCCCGGGACAAGCGTGGGTGAAAAACTGTTTTTT. This chain links TRBV19 with TRBJ1-4, with D possibly matching TRBD1 (6 bases). V was cut by 6 bases and J by 7 bases, with 18 bases left in between. Germline CDR1 reads LNHDA; CDR2 reads SQIVND (reference sequence). This CDR3 comprises 15 residues.

The chain uses TRBV5-1 and TRBJ1-1; D not resolved. This CDR3 comprises 14 residues. Germline-derived CDR1 and CDR2 are SGHRS and YFSETQ. V dropped 1 base and J dropped 5 bases, with 12 bases sitting between them. CDR3: CASSLMEGGTEAFF. The DNA of the CDR3 is TGCGCCAGCAGCTTGATGGAGGGTGGGACTGAAGCTTTCTTT.